The table lists the clone carrying this T cell receptor beta chain with many counts. The data stem from a study of patients and donors after allogeneic stem cell transplantation. TCRdb used MiXCR to reprocess the RT-PCR reads, holding one entry per CDR3 protein. The data contain 400,000 to 500,000 distinct CDR3 sequences, around 16% of them singletons. With 0 bases clipped from V and 3 bases from J, the junction kept 11 bases outside the gene matches. Germline V gene lookup returns CDR1 SGHRS and CDR2 YFSETQ. The CDR3 spans 18 residues. J is TRBJ2-2 and V is TRBV5-1; 7 bases fit TRBD1. Sequenced input: blood, either unsorted or a sorted T cell fraction (not recorded which). This TCR came from a human donor who was either an allogeneic HSCT recipient or a stem cell or donor lymphocyte infusion donor (not recorded which). It is not recorded whose cells these are; they may come from a transplant donor. Written as DNA, the CDR3 is TGCGCCAGCAGCTTGGCCCCGGGACAGATCTTCGACACCGGGGAGCTGTTTTTT. Its protein is CASSLAPGQIFDTGELFF. Full variable domain (missing parts from reference TRBV5-1 and TRBJ2-2): KAGVTQTPRYLIKTRGQQVTLSCSPISGHRSVSWYQQTPGQGLQFLFEYFSETQRNKGNFPGRFSGRQFSNSRSEMNVSTLELGDSALYLCASSLAPGQIFDTGELFFGEGSRLTVL.